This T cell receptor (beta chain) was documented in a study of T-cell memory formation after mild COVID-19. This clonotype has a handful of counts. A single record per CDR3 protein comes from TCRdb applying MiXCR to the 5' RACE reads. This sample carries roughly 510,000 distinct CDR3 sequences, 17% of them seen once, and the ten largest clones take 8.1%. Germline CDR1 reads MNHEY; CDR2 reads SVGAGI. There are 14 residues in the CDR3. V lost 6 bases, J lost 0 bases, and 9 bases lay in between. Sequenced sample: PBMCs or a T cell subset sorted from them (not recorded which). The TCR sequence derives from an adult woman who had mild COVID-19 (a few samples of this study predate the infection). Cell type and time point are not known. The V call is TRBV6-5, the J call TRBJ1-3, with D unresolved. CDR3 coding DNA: TGTGCCAGCAGACGCATAAGCTCTGGAAACACCATATATTTT. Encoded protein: CASRRISSGNTIYF.